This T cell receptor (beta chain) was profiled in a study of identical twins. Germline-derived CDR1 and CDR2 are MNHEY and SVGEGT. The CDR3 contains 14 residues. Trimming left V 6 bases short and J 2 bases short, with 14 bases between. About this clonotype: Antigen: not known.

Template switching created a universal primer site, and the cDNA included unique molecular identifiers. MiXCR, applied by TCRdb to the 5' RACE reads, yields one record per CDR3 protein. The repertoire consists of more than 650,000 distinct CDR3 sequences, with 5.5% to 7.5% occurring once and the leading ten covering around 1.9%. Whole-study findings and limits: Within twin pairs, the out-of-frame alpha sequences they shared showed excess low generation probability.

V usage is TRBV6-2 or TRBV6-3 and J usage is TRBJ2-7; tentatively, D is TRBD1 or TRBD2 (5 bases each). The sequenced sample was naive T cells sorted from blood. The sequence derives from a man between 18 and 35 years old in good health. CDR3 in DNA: TGTGCCAGCAGATCATCAGGGAGCACCTACGAGCAGTACTTC. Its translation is CASRSSGSTYEQYF.